This is a list of T cell receptor beta chains from one sample in a study of T cell responses to AZD1222 COVID-19 vaccine. This table comes from immunoSEQ multiplex PCR, and its TCRdb copy is limited to in-frame clones, with some not included. The table records over 100,000 clones, 85% of them present only once. Sequencing used peripheral blood, obtained 28 days after the second dose of the MenACWY control vaccine. The receptors shown here come from an adult who received the MenACWY meningococcal vaccine as a control. CDR3s include the opening cysteine and the closing phenylalanine or tryptophan. Each record gives: J gene, V gene, clone size, CDR3 protein. Clone size is not always given. Where it is, it says once, few, many or a class for expanded clones.

>TRBJ2-1|TRBV7-6|.
CASSSQTSGSRNEQFF
>TRBJ2-3|TRBV11-2|.
CASSPQGELIDTQYF
>TRBJ1-4|TRBV11-2|.
CASSLVDEKLFF
>TRBJ2-2|TRBV15|few
CATSLRSDTGELFF
>TRBJ1-2|TRBV4-1|few
CASSQESTGLSGYTF
>TRBJ2-7|TRBV10-3|once
CAISTSGRQVEQYF
>TRBJ2-1|TRBV9|.
CASSVAQGTVYNEQFF
>TRBJ1-2|TRBV29-1|.
CSAEGAGTYGYTF
>TRBJ2-2|TRBV27|.
CASSLLQATGELFF
>TRBJ2-2|TRBV5-1|.
CASSPTGTGTGELFF
>TRBJ1-2|TRBV29-1|.
CSVGPDRVNYGYTF
>TRBJ1-2|TRBV3-1/TRBV3-2|.
CASSQDPHRGVGGYTF
>TRBJ1-5|TRBV2|once
CASGRDIGNQPQHF
>TRBJ1-1|TRBV7-2|.
CASSAYGADTEAFF
>TRBJ1-4|TRBV19|.
CASSSPWDSQNEKLFF
>TRBJ2-1|TRBV3-1/TRBV3-2|.
CASSQSGTLSSYNEQFF
>TRBJ1-1|TRBV5-1|.
CASSLDVNTEAFF
>TRBJ1-2|TRBV28|once
CASSSPTGSYGYTF
>TRBJ1-4|TRBV4-2|.
CASSQDLREKLFF
>TRBJ2-7|TRBV5-8|few
CASSPGTRVYEQYF
>TRBJ2-3|TRBV24-1|.
CATSARTGRTDTQYF
>TRBJ2-5|TRBV2|.
CASLRGLQETQYF
>TRBJ2-1|TRBV15|.
CATSRGISGNEQFF
>TRBJ1-5|TRBV4-1|.
CASSQDWGTPQHF
>TRBJ2-7|TRBV5-1|few
CASRSGFSYEQYF